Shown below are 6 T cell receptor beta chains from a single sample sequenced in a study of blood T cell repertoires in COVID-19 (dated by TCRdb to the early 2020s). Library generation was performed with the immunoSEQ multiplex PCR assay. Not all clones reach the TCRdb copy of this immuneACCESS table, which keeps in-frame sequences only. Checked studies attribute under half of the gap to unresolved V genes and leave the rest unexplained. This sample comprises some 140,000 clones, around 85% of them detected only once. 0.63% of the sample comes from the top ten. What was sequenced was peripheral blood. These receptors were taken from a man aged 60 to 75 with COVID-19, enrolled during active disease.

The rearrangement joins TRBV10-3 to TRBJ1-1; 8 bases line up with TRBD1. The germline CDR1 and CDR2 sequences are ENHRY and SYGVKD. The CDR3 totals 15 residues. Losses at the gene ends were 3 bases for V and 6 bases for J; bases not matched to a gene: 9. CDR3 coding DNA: TGTGCCATCAGTGATTCCCCAGGGGGCCGGCCTGAAGCTTTCTTT. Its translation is CAISDSPGGRPEAFF.

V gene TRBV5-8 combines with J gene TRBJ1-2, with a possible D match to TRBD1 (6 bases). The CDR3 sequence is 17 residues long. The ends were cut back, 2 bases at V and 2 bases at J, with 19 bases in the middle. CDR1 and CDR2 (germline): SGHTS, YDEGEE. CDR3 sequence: CASSFKGGRQQNYGYTF. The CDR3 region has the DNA TGTGCCAGCAGCTTCAAGGGGGGGAGACAGCAGAACTATGGCTACACCTTC.

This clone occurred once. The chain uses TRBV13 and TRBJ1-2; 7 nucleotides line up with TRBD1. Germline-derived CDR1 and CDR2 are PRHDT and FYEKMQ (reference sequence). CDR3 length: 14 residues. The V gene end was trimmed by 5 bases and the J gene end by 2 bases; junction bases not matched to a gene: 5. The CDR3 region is CASSRGQENYGYTF. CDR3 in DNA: TGTGCCAGCAGCCGAGGACAGGAGAACTATGGCTACACCTTC.

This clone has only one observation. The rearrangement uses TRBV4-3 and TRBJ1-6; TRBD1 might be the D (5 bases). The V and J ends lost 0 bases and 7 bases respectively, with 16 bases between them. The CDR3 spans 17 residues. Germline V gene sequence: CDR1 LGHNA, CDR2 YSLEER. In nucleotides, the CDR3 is TGCGCCAGCAGCCAAGATCTTTGGGCAGGGAGGAATTCACCCCTCCACTTT. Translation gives CASSQDLWAGRNSPLHF.

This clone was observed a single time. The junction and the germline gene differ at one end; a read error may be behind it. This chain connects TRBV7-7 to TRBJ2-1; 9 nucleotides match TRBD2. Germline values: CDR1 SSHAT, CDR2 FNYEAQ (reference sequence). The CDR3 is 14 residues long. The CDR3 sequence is CASSFGGLAVEQFF. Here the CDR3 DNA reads TGTGCTAGCAGCTTCGGGGGACTAGCTGTCGAGCAGTTCTTC.

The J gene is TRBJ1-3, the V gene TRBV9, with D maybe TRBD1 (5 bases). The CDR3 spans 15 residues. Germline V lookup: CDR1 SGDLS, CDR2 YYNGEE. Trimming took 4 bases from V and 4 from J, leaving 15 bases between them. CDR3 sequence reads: CASSPRRGSGNTIYF. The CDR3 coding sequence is TGTGCCAGCAGCCCCCGGCGGGGGTCCGGAAACACCATATATTTT.